Sequencing of this T cell receptor beta chain was carried out in a study of CD8 T cells in Susac syndrome. Overall study findings and caveats: The study recognized that its TCR sequencing and HLA analysis covered a relatively small number of individuals.

The CDR3 is 13 amino acids. Trimming stripped 6 bases from V and 3 bases from J, with 12 bases between. Germline CDR1 is SGHRS and CDR2 is YFSETQ. The count of this clonotype is one. The antigen remains undetermined. With random hexamers, roughly 0.45 to 1 ug RNA was reverse transcribed. By means of immunoSEQ multiplex PCR, TCR beta CDR3 spanning 54 Vbeta and 13 Jbeta underwent amplification. TCRdb called the immunoSEQ multiplex PCR reads again in MiXCR, with one record for every CDR3 protein. The sample holds some 170,000 distinct CDR3 sequences, roughly 94% seen once. Sequencing of TCR beta drew on CD8+ and CD4+ T cells from blood. In contrast to the negatively isolated CD8+ and CD4+ T cells, TEMRA cells were FACS-enriched.

Material for sequencing was CD4+ T cells from PBMCs. The sequence was obtained from a human donor with multiple sclerosis. The chain has TRBV5-1 and TRBJ1-1; weak D call: TRBD1 (6 bases). The CDR3 reads CASTQGPDTEAFF. The CDR3 DNA sequence: TGCGCCAGCACACAGGGCCCGGACACTGAAGCTTTCTTT.